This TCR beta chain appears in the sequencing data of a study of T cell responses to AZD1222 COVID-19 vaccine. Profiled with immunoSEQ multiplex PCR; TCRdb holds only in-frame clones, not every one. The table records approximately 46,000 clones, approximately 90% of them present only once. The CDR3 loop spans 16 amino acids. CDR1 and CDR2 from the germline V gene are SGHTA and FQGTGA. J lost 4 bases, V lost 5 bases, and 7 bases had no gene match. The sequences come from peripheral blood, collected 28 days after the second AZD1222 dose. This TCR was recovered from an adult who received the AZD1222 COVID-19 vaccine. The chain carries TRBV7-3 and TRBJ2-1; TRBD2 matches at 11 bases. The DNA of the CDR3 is TGTGCCAGCAGCCTAGCGGGACTAGCGGTGTACAATGAGCAGTTCTTC. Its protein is CASSLAGLAVYNEQFF.